Shown below are 9 T cell receptor beta chains from a single sample sequenced in a study of T cell repertoires in cytomegalovirus infection. Via MiXCR, TCRdb re-called the reads, giving one row per CDR3 protein. Here the sample spans 700,000 to 850,000 distinct CDR3 sequences, 32% being singletons. Their antigens are not known. The input for sequencing was cultured CD8+ T cells from PBMCs, taken from culture after CMV antigen stimulation. The receptors derive from a human donor in good health (CMV status not recorded). Some clones in this sample may be carry-over from other donors' samples.

The chain recombines TRBV11-3 with TRBJ2-7; the D call may be TRBD1 or TRBD2 (5 bases each). Germline loops: CDR1 SGHNT, CDR2 YENEEA. This CDR3 is 19 amino acids long. V was trimmed by 3 bases and J by 2 bases, leaving 26 bases between them. In DNA, the CDR3 is TGTGCCAGCAGCTTGGGTGGGACCCATCAAAAATTAAGAACCTACGAGCAGTACTTC. This translates into CASSLGGTHQKLRTYEQYF.

This clonotype was seen only once. The V gene is TRBV12-3 or TRBV12-4, the J gene TRBJ2-1; D not certain. Trimming took 4 bases from V and 6 from J, leaving 10 bases between them. This CDR3 has 13 amino acids. The CDR3 nucleotides are TGTGCCAGCAGTTCCATCGTGAGCAATGAGCAGTTCTTC. Translation gives CASSSIVSNEQFF.

The chain combines TRBV6-5 with TRBJ1-6, with 10 bases that match TRBD1. Trimming took 5 bases from V and 9 from J; bases not matched to a gene: 4. This CDR3 is built from 14 residues. The germline V gene encodes CDR1 MNHEY and CDR2 SVGAGI. The CDR3, as DNA: TGTGCCAGCAGTGGGACAGGGGTTCTTTCACCCCTCCACTTT. Protein: CASSGTGVLSPLHF.

This clonotype appeared once. The genes are TRBV7-2 and TRBJ1-1; no reliable D call. CDR3 size: 12 residues. Germline V lookup: CDR1 SGHTA, CDR2 FQGNSA. Trimming left V 2 bases short and J 8 bases short, with 9 bases between. Here the CDR3 reads CASSLSPAEAFF. DNA for the CDR3: TGTGCCAGCAGCTTATCCCCAGCAGAAGCTTTCTTT.

This clonotype has only a few counts. J is TRBJ1-1 and V is TRBV7-6, with D uncertain. The CDR3 runs 14 residues. Germline CDR1 reads SGHVS; CDR2 reads FNYEAQ. The germline V and J ends were trimmed by 0 bases and 1 base, with 6 bases remaining between them. CDR3 DNA: TGTGCCAGCAGCTTAGCGGGGAAGAACACTGAAGCTTTCTTT. It codes for CASSLAGKNTEAFF. Together with reference TRBV7-6 and TRBJ1-1, the CDR3 gives the full variable domain: GAGVSQSPRYKVTKRGQDVALRCDPISGHVSLYWYRQALGQGPEFLTYFNYEAQQDKSGLPNDRFSAERPEGSISTLTIQRTEQRDSAMYRCASSLAGKNTEAFFGQGTRLTVV.

The chain employs TRBV6-5 and TRBJ1-2; D is ambiguous. This CDR3 is 12 amino acids long. Germline V gene data show CDR1 as MNHEY and CDR2 as SVGAGI. Trimming took off 5 bases at V and 4 bases at J, with 8 bases between the two ends. The CDR3 sequence: CASSPSPYGYTF. For the CDR3, the DNA is TGTGCCAGCAGTCCATCCCCCTATGGCTACACCTTC.

This clonotype was recorded only once. The chain combines TRBV27 with TRBJ1-6; D is possibly TRBD1 (5 bases). The CDR3 length is 16 residues. CDR1 is MNHEY, CDR2 SMNVEV, per germline (reference sequence). Trimming removed 5 bases from V and 0 bases from J, with 11 bases in between. The CDR3 region has the DNA TGTGCCAGCAGTCCAGGGAGCCCCTCCTATAATTCACCCCTCCACTTT. Translation gives CASSPGSPSYNSPLHF.

This clonotype showed up just a few times. J is TRBJ2-7 and V is TRBV5-1; D remains unclear. V lost 6 bases and J 4 bases, leaving 8 bases between the germline ends. Germline V gives CDR1 SGHRS, CDR2 YFSETQ. CDR3 length: 11 residues. The CDR3: CASMVAYEQYV. For the CDR3, the DNA is TGCGCCAGCATGGTTGCGTACGAGCAGTACGTC.

This clonotype has more than one count but fewer than ten. This rearrangement joins TRBV12-3 or TRBV12-4 to TRBJ2-1, with D perhaps TRBD2 (6 bases). The CDR3 spans 16 residues. V dropped 3 bases and J dropped 6 bases, with 18 bases sitting between them. The CDR3 protein is CASSLPGVGPSNEQFF. The CDR3 bases are TGTGCCAGCAGTTTGCCGGGGGTCGGGCCTTCCAATGAGCAGTTCTTC.